This T cell receptor beta chain was retrieved from a study of pediatric ulcerative colitis. Germline V gene sequence: CDR1 MGHRA, CDR2 YSYEKL. The V and J ends lost 3 bases and 0 bases, in that order; junction bases with no gene match: 5. The CDR3 length is 17 residues. The rectum was sampled with one to two pinch biopsies at colonoscopy. General study findings and limits: All ulcerative colitis patients, but no controls, carried a couple of rectal clonotypes. Ulcerative colitis patients shared more blood-rectal clones than controls.

Notes on this clone: Its antigen is unidentified.

Sequencing used immunoSEQ multiplex PCR; TCRdb keeps in-frame clones, though not all of them. The sample lists roughly 16,000 clones, 74% occurring once. The sample consisted of gut tissue. The rearrangement links TRBV4-1 to TRBJ2-6; TRBD1 matches at 7 bases. The clonotype was recovered from a girl aged 10-17 years with moderate ulcerative colitis. The CDR3 is CASSHSGTASGANVLTF. The CDR3, as DNA: TGCGCCAGCAGCCATTCCGGGACAGCCTCTGGGGCCAACGTCCTGACTTTC.